The 10 T cell receptor beta chains presented below share a single source sample, sequenced in a study of T cells after yellow fever vaccination. TCRdb called the 5' RACE reads again in MiXCR, with one record for every CDR3 protein. The table shows approximately 110,000 distinct CDR3 sequences, with about 7.4% occurring only once. The sample consisted of CD4+ T cells sorted from PBMCs, taken around 10 days after the first yellow fever vaccination. The receptor source for this set is a man younger than 35 who received the YFV17D yellow fever vaccine.

The table lists this clonotype with many counts. This chain joins TRBV12-3 or TRBV12-4 and TRBJ1-6; 9 nucleotides align to TRBD1. The CDR3 spans 14 residues. The V gene end was trimmed by 7 bases and the J gene end by 9 bases; junction bases not matched to a gene: 7. CDR3 nucleotides: TGTGCCAGCACCCTTGAGGGACAGGGTTCACCCCTCCACTTT. Its protein product is CASTLEGQGSPLHF.

In this sample, this clonotype turned up many times. The V call is TRBV12-3 or TRBV12-4, the J call TRBJ2-3, with TRBD2 matching 10 bases. Trimming cost V 7 bases and J 3 bases; bases outside gene matches: 13. This CDR3 contains 17 residues. The CDR3 is CASTRGSGGARTDTQYF. The CDR3 region has the DNA TGTGCCAGCACCCGGGGAAGCGGGGGGGCCAGGACAGATACGCAGTATTTT.

This clonotype has more than one count but fewer than ten. The chain has TRBV5-8 and TRBJ2-2; 9 bases align to TRBD2. CDR1 and CDR2 (germline): SGHTS, YDEGEE. The CDR3 totals 16 residues. Losses at the gene ends were 3 bases for V and 7 bases for J; bases not matched to a gene: 10. The CDR3 sequence is CASSSVGGGVDGELFF. The CDR3 region has the DNA TGTGCCAGCAGCTCGGTTGGCGGGGGGGTCGACGGGGAGCTGTTTTTT.

Comment on this clonotype: A much larger clone differs by one base, so this may be a read error. The chain joins TRBV7-6 to TRBJ2-3; 9 bases are a match to TRBD1. The germline gives CDR1 SGHVS, CDR2 FNYEAQ. The CDR3 runs to 14 residues. As DNA, the CDR3 is TGTGCCAGCAGCCCCGGACAGGGGACAGATACGCAGTGTTTT. This gives the protein CASSPGQGTDTQCF.

Details on this clonotype: This may arise from a read error, as a much more abundant clone is one base away. This chain connects TRBV14 to TRBJ2-1; no firm D call. There are 11 residues in the CDR3. V shed 4 bases and J shed 10 bases, with 8 bases lying between them. The germline CDR1 and CDR2 sequences are SGHDN and FVKESK. The CDR3 loop reads CASSRIHEQFF. The DNA for the CDR3 is TGTGCCAGCAGCCGCATACACGAGCAGTTCTTC.

The J gene is TRBJ2-7, the V gene TRBV7-7; 7 bases map to TRBD1. The CDR3 length is 15 residues. V dropped 5 bases and J dropped 0; count of bases not matched to a gene: 7. Germline CDR1 SSHAT, CDR2 FNYEAQ (reference sequence). The CDR3 DNA is TGTGCCAGCAGCCAGAACAGGGGCAGCTCCTACGAGCAGTACTTC. It yields the protein CASSQNRGSSYEQYF.

This clonotype showed up many times. The chain is built from TRBV12-3 or TRBV12-4 and TRBJ2-7, with D unresolved. Trimming took off 7 bases at V and 1 base at J, with 11 bases between the two ends. The CDR3 covers 13 residues. The CDR3 region has the DNA TGTGCCAGCACCCTCTGGCCTTCCTACGAGCAGTACTTC. This encodes CASTLWPSYEQYF.

The gene calls are TRBV3-1 and TRBJ1-1; 7 bases are shared with TRBD1. The ends lost 4 bases at V and 1 base at J; junction bases unmatched: 6. The length of the CDR3 is 15 residues. Germline values: CDR1 LGHDT, CDR2 YNNKEL (reference sequence). CDR3 protein: CASSPTWTGNTEAFF. CDR3 nucleotide sequence: TGTGCCAGCAGCCCAACCTGGACAGGGAACACTGAAGCTTTCTTT.

Ten or more counts support this clonotype. CDR3 coding DNA: TGCGCCAGCAGAATGGCGGGGGGCACAGATACGCAGTATTTT. This codes for CASRMAGGTDTQYF. This chain links TRBV5-1 with TRBJ2-3, with 7 bases that match TRBD2. The CDR3 length is 14 residues. In germline, CDR1 is SGHRS, CDR2 YFSETQ. The V gene end was trimmed by 5 bases and the J gene end by 1 base; junction bases not matched to a gene: 4.

Ten or more counts support this clonotype. The chain couples TRBV15 to TRBJ2-3; D might be TRBD1 (5 bases). The CDR3 has 15 residues. Between the trimmed V and J ends, which lost 4 bases and 1 base, there was a span of 12 bases. Per germline, CDR1 LNHNV and CDR2 YYDKDF (reference sequence). The CDR3 region is CATSTRVTGTDTQYF. CDR3 DNA sequence: TGTGCCACCAGCACCAGGGTAACTGGCACAGATACGCAGTATTTT.